This is a list of T cell receptor beta chains from one sample in a study of metastatic and nonmetastatic thyroid tumors. TCRdb re-called the PCR reads through MiXCR. The data hold several thousand clones, with roughly 30% observed a single time. Sequenced: adjacent normal tissue. These receptors were obtained from a female donor with papillary thyroid cancer or a benign thyroid nodule (not recorded which). Some clones in this sample may be carry-over from other donors' samples. Each CDR3 is given without its conserved first and last residue. The D gene is left open where the match is weak.

d_call: TRBD2; v_call: TRBV25-1; j_call: TRBJ2-5; cdr3_aa: ASSSGGKTQY
d_call: TRBD1; v_call: TRBV20-1; j_call: TRBJ2-3; cdr3_aa: SATGTGSTDTQY
d_call: TRBD2; v_call: TRBV20-1; j_call: TRBJ2-7; cdr3_aa: SARDQAGADEQY
d_call: TRBD1; v_call: TRBV6-1; j_call: TRBJ1-2; cdr3_aa: ASRVQGQGTYGYT
d_call: .; v_call: TRBV7-2; j_call: TRBJ1-1; cdr3_aa: ASSLPRKNTEAF
d_call: .; v_call: TRBV7-9; j_call: TRBJ2-5; cdr3_aa: ASSWRGGTQY
d_call: .; v_call: TRBV7-2; j_call: TRBJ1-1; cdr3_aa: ASSHQGRTEAF
d_call: TRBD2; v_call: TRBV12-3/TRBV12-4; j_call: TRBJ2-1; cdr3_aa: DSSPICSGSEEQF
d_call: TRBD1; v_call: TRBV5-1; j_call: TRBJ1-1; cdr3_aa: ASSPGTGNTEAF
d_call: TRBD1; v_call: TRBV11-2; j_call: TRBJ2-1; cdr3_aa: ASSSYGGYRGYEQF
d_call: .; v_call: TRBV27; j_call: TRBJ1-1; cdr3_aa: ASSLSRMGGGTEAF
d_call: TRBD2; v_call: TRBV27; j_call: TRBJ2-5; cdr3_aa: ASSFPTSGGMEETQY
d_call: TRBD1; v_call: TRBV3-1; j_call: TRBJ1-1; cdr3_aa: ASTRRMGTGEGTEAF
d_call: .; v_call: TRBV7-9; j_call: TRBJ1-6; cdr3_aa: ASSSNVSPLH
d_call: TRBD2; v_call: TRBV6-2/TRBV6-3; j_call: TRBJ2-7; cdr3_aa: ASTTPRTSGAYEQY
d_call: .; v_call: TRBV4-1; j_call: TRBJ2-5; cdr3_aa: ASSQDGRRETQY
d_call: .; v_call: TRBV6-2/TRBV6-3; j_call: TRBJ2-1; cdr3_aa: ATEGGTLMNNEQF
d_call: TRBD1; v_call: TRBV5-1; j_call: TRBJ1-4; cdr3_aa: ASGPGTGEVEKLF
d_call: TRBD2; v_call: TRBV5-1; j_call: TRBJ2-7; cdr3_aa: ASSLDGRSEQH
d_call: TRBD1; v_call: TRBV28; j_call: TRBJ1-4; cdr3_aa: ASSSSTGGNEKLF
d_call: .; v_call: TRBV2; j_call: TRBJ2-3; cdr3_aa: ASSLVRTARDTQY
d_call: TRBD2; v_call: TRBV10-1; j_call: TRBJ2-3; cdr3_aa: ASSEPAGGKDTQY
d_call: .; v_call: TRBV12-3/TRBV12-4; j_call: TRBJ1-2; cdr3_aa: ASSLPGARDYGYT
d_call: .; v_call: TRBV6-5; j_call: TRBJ2-7; cdr3_aa: ASSSGSSSYEQY
d_call: .; v_call: TRBV29-1; j_call: TRBJ2-2; cdr3_aa: SVGSSNTGELF
d_call: .; v_call: TRBV18; j_call: TRBJ2-5; cdr3_aa: ASSPDRAGRETQY
d_call: .; v_call: TRBV30; j_call: TRBJ1-6; cdr3_aa: AWRDITLNNSPLH
d_call: .; v_call: TRBV6-2/TRBV6-3; j_call: TRBJ2-7; cdr3_aa: ASGVSGEQY
d_call: TRBD2; v_call: TRBV24-1; j_call: TRBJ2-1; cdr3_aa: ATSGSGTTFYNEQF
d_call: .; v_call: TRBV2; j_call: TRBJ1-1; cdr3_aa: ASSLTREIGVYTEAF
d_call: .; v_call: TRBV28; j_call: TRBJ1-2; cdr3_aa: ASSLAGSYGYT
d_call: .; v_call: TRBV5-1; j_call: TRBJ1-1; cdr3_aa: ASSLDFTPNTEAF
d_call: .; v_call: TRBV6-5; j_call: TRBJ2-7; cdr3_aa: ASSYGASYEQY
d_call: TRBD1; v_call: TRBV28; j_call: TRBJ1-5; cdr3_aa: ASSRTGEANQPQH
d_call: .; v_call: TRBV12-3/TRBV12-4; j_call: TRBJ1-1; cdr3_aa: ASRLQGNTEAF
d_call: .; v_call: TRBV27; j_call: TRBJ2-1; cdr3_aa: ASLTGSNYNEQF
d_call: .; v_call: TRBV5-1; j_call: TRBJ2-5; cdr3_aa: ASSLEDVQETQY
d_call: .; v_call: TRBV7-2; j_call: TRBJ2-7; cdr3_aa: ASSVAVPPDEQY
d_call: .; v_call: TRBV2; j_call: TRBJ2-2; cdr3_aa: ARSLQTGLNTGELF
d_call: .; v_call: TRBV2; j_call: TRBJ2-2; cdr3_aa: ASVRPTNTGELF